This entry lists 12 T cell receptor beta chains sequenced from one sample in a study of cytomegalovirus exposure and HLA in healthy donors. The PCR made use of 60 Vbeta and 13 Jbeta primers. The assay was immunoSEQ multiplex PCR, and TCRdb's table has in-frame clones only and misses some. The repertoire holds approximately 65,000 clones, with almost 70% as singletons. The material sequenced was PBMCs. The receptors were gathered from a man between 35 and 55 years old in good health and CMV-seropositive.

In DNA form, the CDR3 reads TGTGCCAGCAGTTACCCTGTCGGCGGTCAAGAGACCCAGTACTTC. It codes for CASSYPVGGQETQYF. The V gene is TRBV6-6, the J gene TRBJ2-5; D remains ambiguous. This CDR3 is built from 15 residues. Germline V gene lookup returns CDR1 MNHNY and CDR2 SVGAGI (reference sequence). With 2 bases removed from V and 2 bases from J, the gap between germline ends came to 12 bases.

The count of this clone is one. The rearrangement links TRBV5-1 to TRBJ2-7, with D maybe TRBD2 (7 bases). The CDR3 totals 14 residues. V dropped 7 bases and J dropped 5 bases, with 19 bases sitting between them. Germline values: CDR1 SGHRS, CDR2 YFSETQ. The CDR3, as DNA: TGCGCCAGCCATAACCGGGGGGCCAACGACGAGCAGTACTTC. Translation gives CASHNRGANDEQYF.

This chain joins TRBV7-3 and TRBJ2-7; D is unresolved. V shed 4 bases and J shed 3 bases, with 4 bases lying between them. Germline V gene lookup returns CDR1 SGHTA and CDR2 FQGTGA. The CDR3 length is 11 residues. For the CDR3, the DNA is TGTGCCAGCAGCTCCCTCTACGAGCAGTACTTC. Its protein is CASSSLYEQYF.

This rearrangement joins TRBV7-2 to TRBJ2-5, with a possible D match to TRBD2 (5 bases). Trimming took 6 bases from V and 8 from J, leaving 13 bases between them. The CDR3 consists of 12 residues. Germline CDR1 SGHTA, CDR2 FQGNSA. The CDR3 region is CASSSGVATQYF. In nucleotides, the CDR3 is TGTGCCAGCAGTTCCGGGGTAGCTACCCAGTACTTC.

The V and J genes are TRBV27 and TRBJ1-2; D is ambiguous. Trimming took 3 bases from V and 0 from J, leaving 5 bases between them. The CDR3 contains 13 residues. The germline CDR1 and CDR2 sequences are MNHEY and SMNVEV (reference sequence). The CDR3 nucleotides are TGTGCCAGCAGTTTGGCAGCTAACTATGGCTACACCTTC. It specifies CASSLAANYGYTF.

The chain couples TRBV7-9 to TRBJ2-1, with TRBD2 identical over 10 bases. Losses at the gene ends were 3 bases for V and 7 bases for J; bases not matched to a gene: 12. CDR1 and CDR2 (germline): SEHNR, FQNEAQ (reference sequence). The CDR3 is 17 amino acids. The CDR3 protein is CASSFFRTSGSRNEQFF. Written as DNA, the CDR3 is TGTGCCAGCAGCTTCTTCAGGACTAGCGGAAGCAGAAATGAGCAGTTCTTC.

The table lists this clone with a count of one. The CDR3 DNA follows: TGTGCCAGCAGCTTGCTGGCAGTTTATAATTCACCCCTCCACTTT. It specifies CASSLLAVYNSPLHF. This chain links TRBV5-6 with TRBJ1-6; D unresolved. The CDR3 is 15 residues long. CDR1 and CDR2 (germline): SGHDT, YYEEEE. V shed 1 base and J shed 4 bases, with 9 bases lying between them.

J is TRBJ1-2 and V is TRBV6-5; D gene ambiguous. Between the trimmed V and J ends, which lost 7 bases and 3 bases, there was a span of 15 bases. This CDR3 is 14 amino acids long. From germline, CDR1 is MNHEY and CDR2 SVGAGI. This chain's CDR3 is CASTPSGPHYGYTF. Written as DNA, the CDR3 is TGTGCCAGCACGCCCAGCGGGCCCCACTATGGCTACACCTTC.

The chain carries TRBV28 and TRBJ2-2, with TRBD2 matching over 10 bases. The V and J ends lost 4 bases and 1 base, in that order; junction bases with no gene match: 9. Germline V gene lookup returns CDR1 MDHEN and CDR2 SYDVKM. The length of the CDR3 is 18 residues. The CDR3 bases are TGTGCCAGCAGTTCCGCTCTACTAGCGGGGCGGAACACCGGGGAGCTGTTTTTT. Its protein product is CASSSALLAGRNTGELFF.

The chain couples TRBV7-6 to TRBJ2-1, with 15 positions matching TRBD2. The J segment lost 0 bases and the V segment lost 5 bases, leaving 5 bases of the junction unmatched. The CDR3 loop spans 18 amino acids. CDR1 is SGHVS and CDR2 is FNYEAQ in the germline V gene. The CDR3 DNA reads TGTGCCAGCAGCGAAGGACTAGCGGGAGGGAGCTCCTACAATGAGCAGTTCTTC. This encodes CASSEGLAGGSSYNEQFF.

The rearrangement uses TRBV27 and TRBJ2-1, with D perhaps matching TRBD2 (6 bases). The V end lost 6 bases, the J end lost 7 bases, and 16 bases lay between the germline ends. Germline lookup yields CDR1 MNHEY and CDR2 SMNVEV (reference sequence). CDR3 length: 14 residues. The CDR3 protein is CASRLRGGANEQFF. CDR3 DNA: TGTGCCAGCAGGCTCCGGGGCGGGGCTAATGAGCAGTTCTTC.

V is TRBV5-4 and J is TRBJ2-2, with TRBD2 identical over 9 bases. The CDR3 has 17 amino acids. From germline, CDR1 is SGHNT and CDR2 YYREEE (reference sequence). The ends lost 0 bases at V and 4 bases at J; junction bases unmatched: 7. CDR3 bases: TGTGCCAGCAGCTTGGCATCCAGCGGGGGGATCACCGGGGAGCTGTTTTTT. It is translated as CASSLASSGGITGELFF.